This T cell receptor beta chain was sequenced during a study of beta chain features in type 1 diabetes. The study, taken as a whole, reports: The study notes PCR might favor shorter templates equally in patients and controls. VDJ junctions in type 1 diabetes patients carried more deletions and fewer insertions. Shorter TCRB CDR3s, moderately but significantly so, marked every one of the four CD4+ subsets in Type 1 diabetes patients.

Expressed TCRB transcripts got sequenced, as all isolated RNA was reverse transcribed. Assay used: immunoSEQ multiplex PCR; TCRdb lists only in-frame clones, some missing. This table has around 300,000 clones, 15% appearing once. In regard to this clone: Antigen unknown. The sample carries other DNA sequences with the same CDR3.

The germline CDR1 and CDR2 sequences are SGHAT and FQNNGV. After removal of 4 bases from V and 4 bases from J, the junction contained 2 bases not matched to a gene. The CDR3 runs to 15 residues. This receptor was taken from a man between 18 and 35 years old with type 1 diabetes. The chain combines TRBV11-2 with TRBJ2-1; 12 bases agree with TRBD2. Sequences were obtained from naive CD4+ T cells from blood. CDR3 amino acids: CASSSLAGGYNEQFF. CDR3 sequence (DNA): TGTGCCAGCAGCTCCCTAGCGGGAGGGTACAATGAGCAGTTCTTC.